The 8 T cell receptor beta chains below were found in one sample sequenced in a study of blood T cell repertoires in COVID-19. Sequencing was performed with immunoSEQ multiplex PCR; in TCRdb, only in-frame clones are kept and a portion is missing. The sample has about 350,000 clones; 70% to 90% are singletons. The material sequenced was peripheral blood. Receptor source: a woman aged 55 to 70 with COVID-19, enrolled during active disease.

V is TRBV27 and J is TRBJ2-1; 11 bases agree with TRBD2. V trimming: 5 bases; J trimming: 0 bases; junction bases outside the gene matches: 6. The CDR3 is 17 amino acids. Germline V CDR1 and CDR2: MNHEY, SMNVEV (reference sequence). CDR3 sequence: CASSRTSGGNSYNEQFF. DNA of the CDR3: TGTGCCAGCAGTCGAACTAGCGGGGGAAACTCCTACAATGAGCAGTTCTTC.

The chain couples TRBV6-5 to TRBJ2-5, with D perhaps TRBD1 (5 bases). The CDR3 is 13 residues long. Trimming removed 9 bases from V and 1 base from J, with 12 bases in between. Germline V lookup: CDR1 MNHEY, CDR2 SVGAGI. The CDR3 region has the DNA TGTGCCAGTAAAAACAGGTTCCAAGAGACCCAGTACTTC. This sequence encodes CASKNRFQETQYF.

V and J are TRBV30 and TRBJ2-2; TRBD1 matches 9 bases. Germline trimming cut 5 bases from V and 2 bases from J; bases unmatched to any gene: 9. CDR1 GTSNPN and CDR2 SVGIG come from the germline V gene (reference sequence). The CDR3 runs to 16 residues. The CDR3 sequence: CAWDRQGEYNTGELFF. In DNA, the CDR3 is TGTGCCTGGGACCGACAGGGGGAATACAACACCGGGGAGCTGTTTTTT.

The gene calls are TRBV9 and TRBJ2-7, with D possibly matching TRBD1 (6 bases). V lost 0 bases to trimming and J lost 3 bases, with 13 bases between them. CDR3 length: 15 residues. Germline loops: CDR1 SGDLS, CDR2 YYNGEE. The CDR3 loop reads CASSVALQGRYEQYF. CDR3 coding DNA: TGTGCCAGCAGCGTAGCGTTACAGGGTCGCTACGAGCAGTACTTC.

J is TRBJ1-2 and V is TRBV12-3 or TRBV12-4, with D tentatively TRBD1 (5 bases). V was cut by 4 bases and J by 5 bases, with 11 bases left in between. There are 13 residues in the CDR3. The chain's CDR3 is CASSSARVYGYTF. The CDR3 coding sequence is TGTGCCAGCAGTTCCGCCAGGGTGTATGGCTACACCTTC.

This chain connects TRBV5-5 to TRBJ1-1; maybe TRBD1 (6 bases). The CDR3 covers 13 residues. Germline V gene lookup returns CDR1 SGHKS and CDR2 YYEKEE (reference sequence). V lost 4 bases and J 3 bases, leaving 10 bases between the germline ends. The CDR3 loop is CASSIQGDTEAFF. Here the CDR3 DNA reads TGTGCCAGCAGCATACAGGGAGACACTGAAGCTTTCTTT.

The chain joins TRBV28 to TRBJ2-7, with D possibly TRBD1 on 6 matching bases. Germline-derived CDR1 and CDR2 are MDHEN and SYDVKM. With 6 bases removed from V and 2 bases from J, the gap between germline ends came to 11 bases. The CDR3 has 13 amino acids. CDR3 DNA: TGTGCCAGCAGAAAAACAGGGCCCTACGAGCAGTACTTC. Amino acids: CASRKTGPYEQYF. Looking up the rest from reference TRBV28 and TRBJ2-7 gives the full variable domain: DVKVTQSSRYLVKRTGEKVFLECVQDMDHENMFWYRQDPGLGLRLIYFSYDVKMKEKGDIPEGYSVSREKKERFSLILESASTNQTSMYLCASRKTGPYEQYFGPGTRLTVT.

The chain recombines TRBV6-4 with TRBJ1-6, with D possibly TRBD1 on 6 matching bases. Germline-derived CDR1 and CDR2 are MRHNA and SNTAGT. Trimming left V 2 bases short and J 7 bases short, with 12 bases between. This CDR3 contains 15 residues. The CDR3 region is CASSDTGRGNSPLHF. CDR3 sequence (DNA): TGTGCCAGCAGTGACACCGGCAGGGGAAATTCACCCCTCCACTTT.